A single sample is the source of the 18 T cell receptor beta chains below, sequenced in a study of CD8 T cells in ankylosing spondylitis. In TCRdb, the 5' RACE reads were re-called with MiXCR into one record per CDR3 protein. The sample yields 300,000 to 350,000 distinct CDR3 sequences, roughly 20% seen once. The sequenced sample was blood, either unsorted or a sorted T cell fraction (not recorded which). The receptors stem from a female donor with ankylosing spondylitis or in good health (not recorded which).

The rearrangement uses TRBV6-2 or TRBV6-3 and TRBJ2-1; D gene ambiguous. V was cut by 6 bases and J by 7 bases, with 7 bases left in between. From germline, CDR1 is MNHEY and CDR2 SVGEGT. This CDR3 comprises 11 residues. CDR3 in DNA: TGTGCCAGCAGAATCGGGAATGAGCAGTTCTTC. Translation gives CASRIGNEQFF.

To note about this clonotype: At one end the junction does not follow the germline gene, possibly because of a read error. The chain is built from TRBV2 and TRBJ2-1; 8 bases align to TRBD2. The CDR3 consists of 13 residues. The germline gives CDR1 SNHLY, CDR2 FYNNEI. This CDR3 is CASSEIELAVSLF. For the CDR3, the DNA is TGTGCCAGCAGTGAAATCGAACTAGCGGTGAGCCTCTTC.

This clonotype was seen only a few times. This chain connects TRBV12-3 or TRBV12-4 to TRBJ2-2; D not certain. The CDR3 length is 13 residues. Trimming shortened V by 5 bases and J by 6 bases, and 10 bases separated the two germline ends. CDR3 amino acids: CASSRLVAGELFF. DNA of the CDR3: TGTGCCAGCAGTCGTCTAGTAGCCGGGGAGCTGTTTTTT.

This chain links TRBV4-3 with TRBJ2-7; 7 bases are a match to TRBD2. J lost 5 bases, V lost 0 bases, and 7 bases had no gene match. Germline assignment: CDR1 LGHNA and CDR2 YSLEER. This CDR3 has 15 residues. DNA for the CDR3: TGCGCCAGCAGCCAAGATGGGGCTAGCGGACACGAGCAGTACTTC. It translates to CASSQDGASGHEQYF.

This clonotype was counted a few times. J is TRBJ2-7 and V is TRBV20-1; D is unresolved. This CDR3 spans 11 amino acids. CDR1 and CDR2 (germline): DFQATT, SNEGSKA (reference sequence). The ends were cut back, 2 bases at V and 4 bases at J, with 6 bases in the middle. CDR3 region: CSARLIYEQYF. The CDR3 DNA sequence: TGCAGTGCTAGACTTATATACGAGCAGTACTTC.

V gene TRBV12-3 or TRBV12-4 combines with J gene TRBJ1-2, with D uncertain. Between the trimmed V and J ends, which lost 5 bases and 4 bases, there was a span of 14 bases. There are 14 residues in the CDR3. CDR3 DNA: TGTGCCAGCAGTGTGAATGGGGTCGGCTATGGCTACACCTTC. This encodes CASSVNGVGYGYTF.

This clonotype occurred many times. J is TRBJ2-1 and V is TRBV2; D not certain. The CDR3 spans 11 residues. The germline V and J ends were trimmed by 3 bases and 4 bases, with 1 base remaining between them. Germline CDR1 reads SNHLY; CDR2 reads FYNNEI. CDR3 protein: CASSEYNEQFF. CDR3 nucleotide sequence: TGTGCCAGCAGTGAGTACAATGAGCAGTTCTTC.

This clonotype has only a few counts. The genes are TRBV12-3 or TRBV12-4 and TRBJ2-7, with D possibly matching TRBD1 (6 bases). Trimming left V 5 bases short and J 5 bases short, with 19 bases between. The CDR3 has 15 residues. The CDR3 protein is CASSPQPGHLNEQYF. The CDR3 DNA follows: TGTGCCAGCAGTCCGCAACCGGGACATCTGAACGAGCAGTACTTC.

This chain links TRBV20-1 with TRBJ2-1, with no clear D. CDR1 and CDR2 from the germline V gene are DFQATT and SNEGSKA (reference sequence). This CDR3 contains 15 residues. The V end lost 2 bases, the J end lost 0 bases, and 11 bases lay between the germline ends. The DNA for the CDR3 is TGCAGTGCTAGAAGCCGTGGACCCTCCTACAATGAGCAGTTCTTC. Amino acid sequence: CSARSRGPSYNEQFF.

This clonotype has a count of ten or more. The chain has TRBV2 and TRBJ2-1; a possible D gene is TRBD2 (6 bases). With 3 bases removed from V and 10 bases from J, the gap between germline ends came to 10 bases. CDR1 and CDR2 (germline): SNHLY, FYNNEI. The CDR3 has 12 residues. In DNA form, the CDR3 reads TGTGCCAGCAGTGAGGGGGGACCCGAGCAGTTCTTC. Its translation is CASSEGGPEQFF.

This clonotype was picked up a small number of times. CDR3 DNA sequence: TGCAGTGCTAGGCCCCCCGACTTCGAGCAGTACTTC. It yields the protein CSARPPDFEQYF. V and J are TRBV20-1 and TRBJ2-7; no definite D call. There are 12 residues in the CDR3. Trimming removed 3 bases at V and 6 bases at J, with 12 bases between. CDR1 DFQATT and CDR2 SNEGSKA come from the germline V gene (reference sequence).

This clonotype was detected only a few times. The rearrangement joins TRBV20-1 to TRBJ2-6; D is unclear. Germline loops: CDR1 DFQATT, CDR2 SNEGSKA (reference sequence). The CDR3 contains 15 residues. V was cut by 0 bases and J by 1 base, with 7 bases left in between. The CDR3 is CSARDMGSGANVLTF. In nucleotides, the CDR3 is TGCAGTGCTAGAGATATGGGGTCTGGGGCCAACGTCCTGACTTTC.

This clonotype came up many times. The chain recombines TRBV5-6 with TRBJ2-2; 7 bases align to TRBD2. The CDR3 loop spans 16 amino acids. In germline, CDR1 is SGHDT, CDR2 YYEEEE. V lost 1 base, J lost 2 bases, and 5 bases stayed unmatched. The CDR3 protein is CASSLRSSGNTGELFF. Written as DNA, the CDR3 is TGTGCCAGCAGCTTGAGGTCTAGCGGCAACACCGGGGAGCTGTTTTTT.

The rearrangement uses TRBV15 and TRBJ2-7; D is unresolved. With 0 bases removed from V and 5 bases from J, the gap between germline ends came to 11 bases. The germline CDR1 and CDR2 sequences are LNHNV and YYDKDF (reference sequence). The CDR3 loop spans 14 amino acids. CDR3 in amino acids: CATSRDRVPHEQYF. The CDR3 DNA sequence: TGTGCCACCAGCAGAGATCGGGTCCCCCACGAGCAGTACTTC.

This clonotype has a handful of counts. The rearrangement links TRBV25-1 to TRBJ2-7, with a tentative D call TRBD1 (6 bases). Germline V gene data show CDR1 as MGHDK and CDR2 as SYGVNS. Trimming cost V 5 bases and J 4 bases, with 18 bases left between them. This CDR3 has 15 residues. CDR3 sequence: CASSPNADRGYEQYF. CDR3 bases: TGTGCCAGCAGTCCGAATGCGGACAGAGGATACGAGCAGTACTTC.

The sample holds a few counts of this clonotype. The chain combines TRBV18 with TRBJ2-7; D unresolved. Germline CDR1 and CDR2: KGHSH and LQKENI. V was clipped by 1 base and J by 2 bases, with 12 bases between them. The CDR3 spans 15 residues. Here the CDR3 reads CASSPLPHPTYEQYF. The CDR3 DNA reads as TGTGCCAGCTCACCACTTCCCCACCCTACCTACGAGCAGTACTTC.

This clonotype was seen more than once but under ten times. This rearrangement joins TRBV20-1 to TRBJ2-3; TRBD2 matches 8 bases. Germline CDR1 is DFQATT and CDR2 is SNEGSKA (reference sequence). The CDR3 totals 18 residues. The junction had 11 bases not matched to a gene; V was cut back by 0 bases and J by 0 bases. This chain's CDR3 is CSARDNPPLAGSTDTQYF. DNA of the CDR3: TGCAGTGCTAGAGATAACCCCCCGCTAGCGGGTAGCACAGATACGCAGTATTTT.

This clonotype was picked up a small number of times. In DNA form, the CDR3 reads TGCAGCGTCCCGGACCTGGCTAGCCCCGTAGCCAAAAACATTCAGTACTTC. Encoded protein: CSVPDLASPVAKNIQYF. V gene TRBV29-1 combines with J gene TRBJ2-4; D might be TRBD2 (5 bases). Trimming shortened V by 6 bases and J by 0 bases, and 21 bases separated the two germline ends. Per germline, CDR1 SQVTM and CDR2 ANQGSEA. The CDR3 consists of 17 residues. Together with reference TRBV29-1 and TRBJ2-4, the CDR3 gives the full variable domain: SAVISQKPSRDICQRGTSLTIQCQVDSQVTMMFWYRQQPGQSLTLIATANQGSEATYESGFVIDKFPISRPNLTFSTLTVSNMSPEDSSIYLCSVPDLASPVAKNIQYFGAGTRLSVL.